This T cell receptor (beta chain) was sequenced in a study of T cells in Graves' hyperthyroidism and ophthalmopathy. TCR beta CDR3 regions were amplified from RNA. Researchers ran a first-round RT-PCR on the TCR CDR3 using the HTBI primer set. Each CDR3 protein gets one entry after TCRdb re-called the multiplex PCR reads with MiXCR. The sample lists 460,000 or so distinct CDR3 sequences, about an eighth occurring once. Findings and caveats of the study: Researchers report that a 13 V-J model separated ophthalmopathy from stable hyperthyroidism.

J was trimmed by 7 bases and V by 0 bases; bases with no gene match: 3. The CDR3 has 16 residues. Germline V gene lookup returns CDR1 SGHDT and CDR2 YYEEEE. This clonotype has only a few counts. Its antigen is still unknown. The sequencing sample was made of blood. This sequence joins TRBV5-6 and TRBJ2-3, with 15 bases matching TRBD2. This TCR came from a woman aged 18-35 years with Graves' hyperthyroidism. In DNA, the CDR3 is TGTGCCAGCAGCTTGGAAGGGACTAGCGGGAGGAATACGCAGTATTTT. It encodes CASSLEGTSGRNTQYF.